This TCR beta chain was identified during a study of T cell repertoires in cytomegalovirus infection. Overall study results and limits: Of the TCR beta families, the public ones yielded a cumulative frequency that identified carriers of CMV plus the relevant HLA.

This clonotype occurred many times. No antigen is known for it. MiXCR was run by TCRdb on the reads, yielding one entry per CDR3 protein. The repertoire includes approximately 500,000 distinct CDR3 sequences, 16% of them detected once, and roughly a quarter sits in the top ten. The CDR3 consists of 15 residues. J lost 7 bases, V lost 6 bases, and 10 bases had no gene match. J is TRBJ1-2 and V is TRBV12-3 or TRBV12-4; 11 bases agree with TRBD1. Source material: CD8+ T cells from PBMCs. The TCR sequence derives from a human donor in good health (CMV status not recorded). Some clones in this sample may be carry-over from other donors' samples. The CDR3 DNA follows: TGTGCCAGCAGACGGAGGGACAGGGGGGTTCGTGGCTACACCTTC. Protein: CASRRRDRGVRGYTF.